The T cell receptor beta chain described here comes from a study of T cell responses to AZD1222 COVID-19 vaccine. Study observations and caveats: Donors, mostly white British, included more females; clonal diversity was possibly underestimated.

Measured with immunoSEQ multiplex PCR; TCRdb has only the in-frame clones, and not every one. This sample has fewer than 300,000 clones, with just over 90% found just once. Remarks on this clone: What it binds is unknown.

The length of the CDR3 is 13 residues. Germline assignment: CDR1 SGDLS and CDR2 YYNGEE. V was pared by 0 bases and J by 4 bases, with 7 bases between. The sample consisted of peripheral blood, taken on day 0 of AZD1222 vaccination. This chain links TRBV9 with TRBJ1-2; possible D gene TRBD1, 5 bases. The receptor was derived from an adult in good health. CDR3 amino acids: CASSVGGPYGYTF. The CDR3 DNA is TGTGCCAGCAGCGTAGGGGGACCCTATGGCTACACCTTC. Looking up the rest from reference TRBV9 and TRBJ1-2 gives the full variable domain: DSGVTQTPKHLITATGQRVTLRCSPRSGDLSVYWYQQSLDQGLQFLIQYYNGEERAKGNILERFSAQQFPDLHSELNLSSLELGDSALYFCASSVGGPYGYTFGSGTRLTVV.